Listed below are T cell receptor beta chains from one sample, sequenced in a study of blood T cell repertoires in COVID-19. The data were produced by immunoSEQ multiplex PCR, yet TCRdb's version contains in-frame clones alone and is incomplete. The sample records more than 60,000 clones, approximately 80% being singletons. The sequencing input was peripheral blood. Receptors were obtained from a man between 60 and 75 years old with active or convalescent COVID-19. Each CDR3 is given with its conserved first and last residue. D genes are given only for firm matches. Some rows have no size entry. The others give once, few or many, or a class for an expanded clone.

clone_size	j_call	d_call	v_call	cdr3_nt	cdr3_aa
few	TRBJ1-1	TRBD1	TRBV4-2	TGTGCCAGCAGCCAAGATGAAGTAGGGGGCCAGGCTGAAGCTTTCTTT	CASSQDEVGGQAEAFF
few	TRBJ2-5	NA	TRBV5-1	TGCGCCAGCAGCCCGGGACAAACACAAGAGACCCAGTACTTC	CASSPGQTQETQYF
NA	TRBJ2-1	NA	TRBV25-1	TGTGCCAGCAGTGAGGACTTCTACAATGAGCAGTTCTTC	CASSEDFYNEQFF
few	TRBJ2-3	TRBD2	TRBV27	TGTGCCAGCAGTTCCCCCGGACTAGCACCCAGGGATACGCAGTATTTT	CASSSPGLAPRDTQYF
NA	TRBJ1-4	NA	TRBV4-3	TGCACCAGCAGCCAAGATCTTGGAGGCGGCAAAAATGAAAAACTGTTTTTT	CTSSQDLGGGKNEKLFF
few	TRBJ1-2	TRBD1	TRBV19	TGTGCCAGTAGGGAACAGGGGGCAGACTATGGCTACACCTTC	CASREQGADYGYTF
NA	TRBJ2-5	TRBD2	TRBV7-2	TGTGCCAGCAGCTTCGGCGGGGGGGAGACCCAGTACTTC	CASSFGGGETQYF
NA	TRBJ2-5	TRBD1	TRBV7-8	TGTGCCAGCAGCATCGGACAGGGCGGGGAGACCCAGTACTTC	CASSIGQGGETQYF
NA	TRBJ2-7	NA	TRBV7-9	TGTGCCAGCAGCTTAAGAGTCCCCGAGCAGTACTTC	CASSLRVPEQYF
NA	TRBJ2-1	NA	TRBV5-1	TGCGCCAGCAGCCCGGAACAGGCTTTCCATGAGCAGTTCTTC	CASSPEQAFHEQFF
NA	TRBJ2-2	NA	TRBV7-9	TGTGCCAGCAGCTTTAGTCGCCAGGCAGGAACCGGGGAGCTGTTTTTT	CASSFSRQAGTGELFF
NA	TRBJ2-5	NA	TRBV6-1	TGTGCCAGCAGTGAAGGCAGGCTAATCCAAGAGACCCAGTACTTC	CASSEGRLIQETQYF
NA	TRBJ1-1	NA	TRBV7-2	TGTGCCAGCAGCTTTTGGAGGAACACTGAAGCTTTCTTT	CASSFWRNTEAFF
few	TRBJ2-7	TRBD2	TRBV5-4	TGTGCCAGCAGCTTCGCCCCGGGGGGGCACTACGAGCAGTACTTC	CASSFAPGGHYEQYF
NA	TRBJ2-5	TRBD1	TRBV9	TGTGCCAGCAGCCCCGGGACAGGGGGCTTCGGAGAGACCCAGTACTTC	CASSPGTGGFGETQYF
NA	TRBJ1-3	NA	TRBV18	TGTGCCAGCTCACCGCCCATGACAGTACCCTCTGGAAACACCATATATTTT	CASSPPMTVPSGNTIYF
NA	TRBJ1-2	NA	TRBV19	TGTGCCAGTAGTATAGAGGCGGTGGACTATGGCTACACCTTC	CASSIEAVDYGYTF
NA	TRBJ2-7	TRBD2	TRBV11-2	TGTGCCAGCAGCTCCTCCCTCGGACTAGCGGGGGACTTCTACGAGCAGTACTTC	CASSSSLGLAGDFYEQYF
few	TRBJ2-3	TRBD1	TRBV18	TGTGCCAGCTCACTTGGGACAGGGGGTTTGACAGATACGCAGTATTTT	CASSLGTGGLTDTQYF
NA	TRBJ2-7	TRBD2	TRBV3-1/TRBV3-2	TGTGCCAGCAGCCAAGATAGCGGGGGGGCCTACGAGCAGTACTTC	CASSQDSGGAYEQYF
NA	TRBJ1-2	NA	TRBV29-1	TGCAGCGTCTTGGCCTATGGCTACACCTTC	CSVLAYGYTF
NA	TRBJ1-2	NA	TRBV27	TGTGCCAGCAGTTTATATCGGGGGGGGGCTCGGGGCTACACCTTC	CASSLYRGGARGYTF
NA	TRBJ2-3	TRBD1	TRBV5-4	TGTGCCAGCAGCCCATGGACAGGGACAGATACGCAGTATTTT	CASSPWTGTDTQYF
NA	TRBJ1-2	TRBD1	TRBV4-2	TGTGCCAGCAGCCAACCGACAGGGGGATCCTATGGCTACACCTTC	CASSQPTGGSYGYTF
once	TRBJ2-3	NA	TRBV6-6	TGTGCCAGCAGGCCGGGACTTGACACAGATACGCAGTATTTT	CASRPGLDTDTQYF
NA	TRBJ1-6	TRBD1	TRBV18	TGTGCCAGCTCTCCATCGGGACAGGGGGTTGACTCACCCCTCCACTTT	CASSPSGQGVDSPLHF
NA	TRBJ1-5	NA	TRBV18	TGTGCCAGCTCTTCGGGATGGAATCAGCCCCAGCATTTT	CASSSGWNQPQHF
NA	TRBJ1-1	TRBD1	TRBV4-1	TGCGCCAGCAGCCAAGTCGGGACAGCGAACACTGAAGCTTTCTTT	CASSQVGTANTEAFF
NA	TRBJ2-5	NA	TRBV18	TGTGCCAGCTCACCGCTCGGGCAAGAGACCCAGTACTTC	CASSPLGQETQYF
once	TRBJ1-6	NA	TRBV27	TGTGCCAGCAGTTTACGAGGACAGCCACATTCACCCCTCCACTTT	CASSLRGQPHSPLHF
NA	TRBJ1-1	TRBD1	TRBV6-5	TGTGCCAGCAGTCTAGACAGGGCCCACGGGGAAGCTTTCTTT	CASSLDRAHGEAFF
NA	TRBJ1-3	NA	TRBV5-1	TGCGCCAGCAGCGGCACAGGGTCGGGAAACACCATATATTTT	CASSGTGSGNTIYF
NA	TRBJ1-1	NA	TRBV27	TGTGCCAGCAGTCCGCGGGCCATTAGGAAAGAAGCTTTCTTT	CASSPRAIRKEAFF
NA	TRBJ1-6	NA	TRBV7-8	TGTGCCAGCAGCCTACAGACCTATAATTCACCCCTCCACTTT	CASSLQTYNSPLHF
NA	TRBJ2-6	NA	TRBV5-4	TGTGCCAGCAGCCCGGGGGATGGGGCCAACGTCCTGACTTTC	CASSPGDGANVLTF
NA	TRBJ2-5	TRBD2	TRBV7-6	TGTGCCAGCAGCTTAGGGCGGGGGGGCCAAGAGACCCAGTACTTC	CASSLGRGGQETQYF
NA	TRBJ1-1	NA	TRBV29-1	TGCAGCGGTAGATTTACGGGGTTGAGCACTGAAGCTTTCTTT	CSGRFTGLSTEAFF
once	TRBJ1-6	NA	TRBV19	TGTGCCAGTAGTGAGATGTGGGGGGGAAAGAATTCACCCCTCCACTTT	CASSEMWGGKNSPLHF
NA	TRBJ2-7	TRBD1	TRBV5-1	TGCGCCAGCTCAGCAGGGGGCTACGAGCAGTACTTC	CASSAGGYEQYF
NA	TRBJ1-5	TRBD1	TRBV27	TGTGCCAGCAGTTTGCGGGAGGGACAGTACAGAAATCAGCCCCAGCATTTT	CASSLREGQYRNQPQHF
few	TRBJ1-4	TRBD1	TRBV10-3	TGTGCCATCAGTACGGGACAGAATGAAAAACTGTTTTTT	CAISTGQNEKLFF
NA	TRBJ2-3	NA	TRBV9	TGTGCCAGCAGCCCTCGGCCCGGGGATACGCAGTATTTT	CASSPRPGDTQYF
NA	TRBJ1-1	TRBD1	TRBV5-1	TGCGCCAGCAGCCAGCCAGGGGGCCTCATGAACACTGAAGCTTTCTTT	CASSQPGGLMNTEAFF
NA	TRBJ1-4	TRBD1	TRBV29-1	TGCAGCGTTGAAGAAGGGGGCCTAAATGAAAAACTGTTTTTT	CSVEEGGLNEKLFF
NA	TRBJ1-2	TRBD1	TRBV5-1	TGCGCCAGCAGCGCAGAGGGACAGGGCTATGGCTACACCTTC	CASSAEGQGYGYTF
NA	TRBJ1-1	TRBD1	TRBV4-3	TGCGCCAGCAGCCAAGGTGACAGGGGCGGTTCGAACACTGAAGCTTTCTTT	CASSQGDRGGSNTEAFF
NA	TRBJ2-1	NA	TRBV7-3	TGTGCCAGCAGCGTTCCGGGAGTAAGTAGGCAGTTCTTC	CASSVPGVSRQFF
NA	TRBJ1-3	NA	TRBV3-1/TRBV3-2	TGTGCCAGCAGCCAAGAACCCAGGGGCGGAAACACCATATATTTT	CASSQEPRGGNTIYF
NA	TRBJ2-3	TRBD2	TRBV10-3	TGTGCCATCAGCCCCCCGGGTAGCGGGGTTGGGGATACGCAGTATTTT	CAISPPGSGVGDTQYF
NA	TRBJ2-7	TRBD2	TRBV4-1	TGCGCCAGCAGCCAAGGACTAGCTCATTCCTACGAGCAGTACTTC	CASSQGLAHSYEQYF